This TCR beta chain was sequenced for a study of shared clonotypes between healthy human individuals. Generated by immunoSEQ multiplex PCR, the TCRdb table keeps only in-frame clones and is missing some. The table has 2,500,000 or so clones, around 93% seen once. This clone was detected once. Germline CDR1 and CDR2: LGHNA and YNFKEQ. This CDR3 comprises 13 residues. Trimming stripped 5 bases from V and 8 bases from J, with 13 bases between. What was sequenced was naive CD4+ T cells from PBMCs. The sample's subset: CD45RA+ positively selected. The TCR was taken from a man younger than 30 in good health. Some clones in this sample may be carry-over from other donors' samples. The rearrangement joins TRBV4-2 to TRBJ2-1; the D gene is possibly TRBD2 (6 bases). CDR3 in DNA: TGTGCCAGCAGCGGGGGGAGGCAAGATGAGCAGTTCTTC. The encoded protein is CASSGGRQDEQFF.